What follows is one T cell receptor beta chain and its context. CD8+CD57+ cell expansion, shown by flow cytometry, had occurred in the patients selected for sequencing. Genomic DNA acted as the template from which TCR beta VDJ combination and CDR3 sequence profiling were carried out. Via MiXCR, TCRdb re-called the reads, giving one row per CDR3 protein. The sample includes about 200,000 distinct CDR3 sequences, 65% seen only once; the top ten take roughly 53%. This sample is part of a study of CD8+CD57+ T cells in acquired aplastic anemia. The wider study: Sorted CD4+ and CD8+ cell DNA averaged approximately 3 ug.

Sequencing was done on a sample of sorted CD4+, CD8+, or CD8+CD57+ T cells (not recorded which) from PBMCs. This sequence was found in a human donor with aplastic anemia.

The CDR3 bases are TGTGCCAGCAGCCCCGGGACAGGGCTTTACGAGCAGTACTTC. Amino acid sequence: CASSPGTGLYEQYF. The chain recombines TRBV5-4 with TRBJ2-7; 9 nucleotides line up with TRBD1. The CDR3 totals 14 residues. V dropped 4 bases and J dropped 4; count of bases not matched to a gene: 6. The V gene's germline CDR1 is SGHNT and CDR2 YYREEE (reference sequence).